The 24 T cell receptor beta chains reported below all come from one sample, sequenced in a study of T cells after yellow fever vaccination. Each CDR3 protein gets one entry after TCRdb re-called the 5' RACE reads with MiXCR. Among 150,000 to 200,000 distinct CDR3 sequences listed, about 10% were seen once. Material: CD8+ T cells sorted from PBMCs, obtained 15 days after the yellow fever booster vaccination. All receptors derive from a man between 18 and 29 years old who received the YFV17D yellow fever vaccine.

This clonotype appeared a few times. The chain is built from TRBV30 and TRBJ1-1, with TRBD1 as a possible D gene (5 bases). Germline V lookup: CDR1 GTSNPN, CDR2 SVGIG (reference sequence). V lost 0 bases and J 10 bases, leaving 12 bases between the germline ends. The CDR3 extends over 12 amino acids. DNA for the CDR3: TGTGCCTGGAGTGTACTCGTTGGGGGAGCTTTCTTT. Translation gives CAWSVLVGGAFF.

This chain uses TRBV11-2 with TRBJ2-7; 16 nucleotides align to TRBD2. Germline V gene lookup returns CDR1 SGHAT and CDR2 FQNNGV. Unmatched junction bases numbered 13, after V lost 6 bases and J lost 5 bases. This CDR3 has 18 residues. The chain's CDR3 is CASRPRPGLAGGQHEQYF. DNA for the CDR3: TGTGCCAGCAGGCCGAGGCCGGGACTAGCGGGGGGGCAGCACGAGCAGTACTTC.

For the CDR3, the DNA is TGCGCCAGCAGCCAAGTCCCAGGGTCGACCAAAAACATTCAGTACTTC. Amino acids: CASSQVPGSTKNIQYF. V and J are TRBV4-1 and TRBJ2-4; perhaps TRBD1 as D (5 bases). Trimming stripped 1 base from V and 2 bases from J, with 12 bases between. Germline lookup yields CDR1 MGHRA and CDR2 YSYEKL. The CDR3 sequence is 16 residues long.

The chain has TRBV12-5 and TRBJ2-1; D not resolved. Germline CDR1 reads LGHNT; CDR2 reads FRNRAP. V was trimmed by 1 base and J by 15 bases, leaving 13 bases between them. The CDR3 is made up of 12 amino acids. The CDR3: CASGLGTVPAFF. DNA of the CDR3: TGTGCTAGTGGTTTGGGAACAGTCCCAGCGTTCTTC.

In its sample, this clonotype was seen a few times. The V and J genes are TRBV5-5 and TRBJ2-1; 7 nucleotides agree with TRBD1. J lost 6 bases, V lost 2 bases, and 8 bases had no gene match. This CDR3 has 15 amino acids. Germline CDR1 reads SGHKS; CDR2 reads YYEKEE (reference sequence). In nucleotides, the CDR3 is TGTGCCAGCAGCTTAACAGGGGTAGCAGGCAATGAGCAGTTCTTC. It is translated as CASSLTGVAGNEQFF.

The chain recombines TRBV10-3 with TRBJ2-7; a weak D match, TRBD2 (6 bases). This CDR3 is 15 amino acids long. Trimming removed 2 bases from V and 0 bases from J, with 11 bases in between. Germline V gene lookup returns CDR1 ENHRY and CDR2 SYGVKD. The CDR3 loop reads CAISENSGSSYEQYF. In DNA, the CDR3 is TGTGCCATCAGTGAGAATAGCGGTAGCTCCTACGAGCAGTACTTC.

The J gene is TRBJ2-1, the V gene TRBV19; TRBD2 agrees at 11 bases. This CDR3 has 15 amino acids. Germline loops: CDR1 LNHDA, CDR2 SQIVND (reference sequence). V lost 1 base and J lost 7; bases outside the gene matches: 3. The CDR3 loop is CASSIVAGGLNEQFF. The CDR3 nucleotides read TGTGCCAGTAGTATAGTAGCGGGGGGGCTTAATGAGCAGTTCTTC.

The chain links TRBV19 to TRBJ1-1; D remains ambiguous. Germline lookup yields CDR1 LNHDA and CDR2 SQIVND (reference sequence). The CDR3 runs 16 residues. Trimming took 8 bases from V and 0 from J, leaving 19 bases between them. CDR3 sequence reads: CASWNGVGVVNTEAFF. Here the CDR3 DNA reads TGTGCCAGTTGGAACGGTGTCGGGGTGGTGAACACTGAAGCTTTCTTT.

This clonotype was found many times. The rearrangement uses TRBV27 and TRBJ2-1; 7 bases are shared with TRBD2. This CDR3 spans 15 amino acids. Trimming at V came to 6 bases and at J to 2 bases, leaving 7 bases not matched to a gene. Germline CDR1 is MNHEY and CDR2 is SMNVEV (reference sequence). CDR3 protein: CASRSFGGAYNEQFF. DNA of the CDR3: TGTGCCAGCAGGTCCTTTGGGGGGGCCTACAATGAGCAGTTCTTC.

CDR3 DNA sequence: TGCAGCGGGAACTCCAAAGGCTACACCTTC. This sequence encodes CSGNSKGYTF. The rearrangement joins TRBV29-1 to TRBJ1-2; no clear D. There are 10 residues in the CDR3. The V end lost 7 bases, the J end lost 8 bases, and 11 bases lay between the germline ends. Per the germline V gene, CDR1 is SQVTM and CDR2 is ANQGSEA.

This clonotype was detected a few times. The rearrangement links TRBV27 to TRBJ1-4; TRBD1 might be the D (6 bases). Germline CDR1 and CDR2: MNHEY and SMNVEV (reference sequence). This CDR3 contains 16 residues. V was trimmed by 1 base and J by 7 bases, leaving 16 bases between them. As DNA, the CDR3 is TGTGCCAGCAGTTTATACCCCCCTGGGGGGGCTGAAAAACTGTTTTTT. As protein: CASSLYPPGGAEKLFF.

This clonotype was picked up a small number of times. The chain links TRBV7-9 to TRBJ2-3; tentative D call: TRBD1 (6 bases). There are 16 residues in the CDR3. CDR1 is SEHNR and CDR2 is FQNEAQ in the germline V gene (reference sequence). Trimming left V 5 bases short and J 3 bases short, with 18 bases between. The CDR3 loop is CASSLRSNRDTDTQYF. In DNA form, the CDR3 reads TGTGCCAGCAGCCTAAGATCGAACAGGGATACAGATACGCAGTATTTT.

This clonotype was found a few times. The chain combines TRBV5-6 with TRBJ2-1; a weak D match, TRBD2 (5 bases). The CDR3 consists of 16 residues. With 4 bases removed from V and 2 bases from J, the gap between germline ends came to 16 bases. Looked up from germline, CDR1 is SGHDT and CDR2 is YYEEEE. This CDR3 is CASSVRSTSTYNEQFF. The DNA of the CDR3 is TGTGCCAGCAGCGTAAGATCAACTAGTACCTACAATGAGCAGTTCTTC.

This clonotype was detected a few times. The chain links TRBV19 to TRBJ2-5; 8 nucleotides line up with TRBD1. This CDR3 spans 18 amino acids. The V gene's germline CDR1 is LNHDA and CDR2 SQIVND (reference sequence). The V gene end was trimmed by 0 bases and the J gene end by 5 bases; junction bases not matched to a gene: 14. CDR3 sequence (DNA): TGTGCCAGTAGTATAGATCAGTCGGACAGGGAGGTTAGGGAGACCCAGTACTTC. It specifies CASSIDQSDREVRETQYF. Variable domain in full (rest from reference TRBV19 and TRBJ2-5): DGGITQSPKYLFRKEGQNVTLSCEQNLNHDAMYWYRQDPGQGLRLIYYSQIVNDFQKGDIAEGYSVSREKKESFPLTVTSAQKNPTAFYLCASSIDQSDREVRETQYFGPGTRLLVL.

The chain carries TRBV7-6 and TRBJ1-4; D remains unclear. Germline CDR1 SGHVS, CDR2 FNYEAQ. This CDR3 contains 12 residues. The V end lost 5 bases, the J end lost 8 bases, and 9 bases lay between the germline ends. The CDR3 loop reads CASSPLGEKLFF. The CDR3 DNA reads TGTGCCAGCAGCCCCCTGGGAGAAAAACTGTTTTTT.

This clonotype was detected only a few times. The chain recombines TRBV6-1 with TRBJ2-3; 11 nucleotides match TRBD2. There are 16 residues in the CDR3. Germline V gives CDR1 MNHNS, CDR2 SASEGT. V gave up 7 bases and J gave up 1 base; unmatched junction bases: 7. Written as DNA, the CDR3 is TGTGCCAGCACAACTTTACTAGCGGGGGGCACAGATACGCAGTATTTT. Residues: CASTTLLAGGTDTQYF.

This clonotype appeared a few times. The chain joins TRBV4-2 to TRBJ1-1; 7 positions match TRBD1. The CDR3 length is 17 residues. Germline V CDR1 and CDR2: LGHNA, YNFKEQ. With V trimmed by 3 bases and J by 2 bases, 12 bases remained unmatched. CDR3 nucleotide sequence: TGTGCCAGCAGCCAGACGCCTCTGGGGACAGATAACACTGAAGCTTTCTTT. It translates to CASSQTPLGTDNTEAFF.

The sample holds many counts of this clonotype. The genes are TRBV20-1 and TRBJ1-1; 8 positions agree with TRBD1. Trimming removed 6 bases from V and 9 bases from J; junction bases left unmatched: 3. Germline V gene sequence: CDR1 DFQATT, CDR2 SNEGSKA (reference sequence). This CDR3 region has 10 residues. The CDR3 reads CSARDRKAFF. CDR3 nucleotide sequence: TGCAGTGCAAGGGACAGGAAAGCTTTCTTT.

The chain recombines TRBV6-1 with TRBJ1-5; the D is unclear. V lost 6 bases to trimming and J lost 0 bases, with 12 bases between them. Germline V gene sequence: CDR1 MNHNS, CDR2 SASEGT. CDR3 length: 15 amino acids. The CDR3 DNA is TGTGCCAGCAGGACCTCAGGTCATAGCAATCAGCCCCAGCATTTT. It is translated as CASRTSGHSNQPQHF.

This clonotype was counted a few times. This rearrangement joins TRBV12-3 or TRBV12-4 to TRBJ2-6; no reliable D call. Trimming took off 6 bases at V and 2 bases at J, with 8 bases between the two ends. The CDR3 is 14 amino acids. CDR3 region: CASSPWAGANVLTF. The CDR3 nucleotides read TGTGCCAGCAGCCCCTGGGCTGGGGCCAACGTCCTGACTTTC.

This clonotype was seen ten or more times. The chain has TRBV11-2 and TRBJ2-7; 11 positions match TRBD2. The ends lost 5 bases at V and 2 bases at J; junction bases unmatched: 5. The CDR3 sequence is 15 residues long. Germline V gene lookup returns CDR1 SGHAT and CDR2 FQNNGV. The CDR3 sequence is CASSPTSGGAYEQYV. In nucleotides, the CDR3 is TGTGCCAGCAGCCCAACTAGCGGGGGAGCCTACGAGCAGTACGTC.

V and J are TRBV27 and TRBJ2-7; possibly TRBD2 for D (6 bases). Per the germline V gene, CDR1 is MNHEY and CDR2 is SMNVEV (reference sequence). This CDR3 spans 13 amino acids. With 4 bases removed from V and 3 bases from J, the gap between germline ends came to 10 bases. The DNA for the CDR3 is TGTGCCAGCAGTTATAACGGGGGCTACGAGCAGTACGTC. The encoded protein is CASSYNGGYEQYV.

The V call is TRBV4-1, the J call TRBJ1-2; weak D call: TRBD1 (5 bases). V gave up 0 bases and J gave up 4 bases, with 9 bases separating them. The length of the CDR3 is 14 residues. Germline CDR1 and CDR2: MGHRA and YSYEKL. DNA of the CDR3: TGCGCCAGCAGCCAAGAGGCACAGGCCTATGGCTACACCTTC. Its translation is CASSQEAQAYGYTF.

Many counts were recorded for this clonotype. The CDR3 spells CASSAPRGSGGAANNEQFF. Written as DNA, the CDR3 is TGTGCCAGCAGTGCCCCTCGGGGAAGCGGGGGGGCCGCCAACAATGAGCAGTTCTTC. The chain has TRBV12-3 or TRBV12-4 and TRBJ2-1; 10 bases line up with TRBD2. The CDR3 has 19 residues. V dropped 5 bases and J dropped 5; count of bases not matched to a gene: 18.